This TCR beta chain was observed in a study of monozygotic twins with inflammatory bowel disease. The CDR3 loop spans 13 amino acids. Germline loops: CDR1 SGHRS, CDR2 YFSETQ. To note about this clonotype: The antigen remains undetermined.

TCRdb reprocessed the 5' RACE reads; each CDR3 protein has one entry and no DNA is given. This sample's clone table lists approximately 150,000 distinct CDR3 sequences. Study observations and caveats: Patient repertoires may have gained variability from differing immunosuppressive treatments. No difference was seen in repertoire similarity between concordant and discordant twins, possibly from limited power.

The receptor was derived from a human donor with ulcerative colitis or Crohn's disease, or a healthy co-twin of an affected twin (not recorded which). The chain has TRBV5-1 and TRBJ1-1. Sequencing used blood. The CDR3 reads CASSLVVSTEAFF. Full variable domain (missing parts from reference TRBV5-1 and TRBJ1-1): KAGVTQTPRYLIKTRGQQVTLSCSPISGHRSVSWYQQTPGQGLQFLFEYFSETQRNKGNFPGRFSGRQFSNSRSEMNVSTLELGDSALYLCASSLVVSTEAFFGQGTRLTVV.